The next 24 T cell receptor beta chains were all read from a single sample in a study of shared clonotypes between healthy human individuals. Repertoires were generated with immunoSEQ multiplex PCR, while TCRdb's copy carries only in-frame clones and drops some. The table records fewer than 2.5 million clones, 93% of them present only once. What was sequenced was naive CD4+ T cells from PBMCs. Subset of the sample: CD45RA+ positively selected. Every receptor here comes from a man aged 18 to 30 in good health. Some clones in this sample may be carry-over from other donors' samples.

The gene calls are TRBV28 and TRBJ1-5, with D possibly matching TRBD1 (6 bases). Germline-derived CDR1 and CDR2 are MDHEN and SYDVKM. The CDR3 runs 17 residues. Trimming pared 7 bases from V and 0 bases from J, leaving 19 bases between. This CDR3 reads CASNPGHSSHSNQPQHF. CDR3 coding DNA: TGTGCCAGCAACCCGGGACACTCAAGTCATAGCAATCAGCCCCAGCATTTT.

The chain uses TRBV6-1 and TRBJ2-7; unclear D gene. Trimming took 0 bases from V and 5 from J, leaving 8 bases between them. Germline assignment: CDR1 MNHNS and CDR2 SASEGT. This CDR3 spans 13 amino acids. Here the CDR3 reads CASSEAPHHEQYF. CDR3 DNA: TGTGCCAGCAGTGAAGCGCCGCACCACGAGCAGTACTTC.

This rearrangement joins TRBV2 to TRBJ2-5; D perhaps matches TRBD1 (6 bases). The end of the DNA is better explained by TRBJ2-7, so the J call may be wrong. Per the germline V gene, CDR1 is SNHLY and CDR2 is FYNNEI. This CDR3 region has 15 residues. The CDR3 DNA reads TGTGCCAGCAGTGTCTTCGGACAGACCTCCTACGAGCAGTACTTC. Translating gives CASSVFGQTSYEQYF.

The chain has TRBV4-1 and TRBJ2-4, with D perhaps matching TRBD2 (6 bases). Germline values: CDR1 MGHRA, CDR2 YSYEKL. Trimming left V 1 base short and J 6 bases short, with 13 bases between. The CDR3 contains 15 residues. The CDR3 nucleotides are TGCGCCAGCAGCCAAGGGAGGGCGCGAAGAAACATTCAGTACTTC. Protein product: CASSQGRARRNIQYF.

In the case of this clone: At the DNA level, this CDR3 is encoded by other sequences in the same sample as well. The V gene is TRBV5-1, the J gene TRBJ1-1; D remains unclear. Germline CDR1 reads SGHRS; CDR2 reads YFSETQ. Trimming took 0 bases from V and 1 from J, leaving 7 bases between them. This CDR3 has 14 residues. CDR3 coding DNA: TGCGCCAGCAGCTTGGAACCCAGGAACACTGAAGCTTTCTTT. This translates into CASSLEPRNTEAFF.

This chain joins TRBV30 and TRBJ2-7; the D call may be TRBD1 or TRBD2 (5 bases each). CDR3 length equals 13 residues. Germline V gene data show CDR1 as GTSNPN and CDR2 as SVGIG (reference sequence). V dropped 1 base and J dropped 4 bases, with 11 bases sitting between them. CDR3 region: CAWSGPGAYEQYF. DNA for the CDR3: TGTGCCTGGAGTGGACCCGGGGCTTACGAGCAGTACTTC.

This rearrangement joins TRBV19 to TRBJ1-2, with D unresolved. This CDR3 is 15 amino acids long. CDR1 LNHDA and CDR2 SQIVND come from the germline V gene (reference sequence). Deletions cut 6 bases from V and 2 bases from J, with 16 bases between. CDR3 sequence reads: CASRSDVAPNYGYTF. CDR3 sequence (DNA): TGTGCCAGTAGATCGGACGTAGCCCCAAACTATGGCTACACCTTC.

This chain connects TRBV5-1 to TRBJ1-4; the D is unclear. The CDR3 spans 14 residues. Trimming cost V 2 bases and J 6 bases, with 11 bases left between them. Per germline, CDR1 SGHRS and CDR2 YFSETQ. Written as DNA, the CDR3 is TGCGCCAGCAGCTTTGGGGAGGAGTATGAAAAACTGTTTTTT. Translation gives CASSFGEEYEKLFF.

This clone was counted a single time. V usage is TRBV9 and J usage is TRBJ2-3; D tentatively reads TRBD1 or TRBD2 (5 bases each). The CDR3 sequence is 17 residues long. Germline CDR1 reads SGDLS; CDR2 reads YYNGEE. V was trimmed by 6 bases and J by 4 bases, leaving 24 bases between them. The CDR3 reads CASTPTRDAQRADTQYF. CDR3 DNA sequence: TGTGCCAGCACCCCGACCCGGGACGCCCAACGAGCAGATACGCAGTATTTT.

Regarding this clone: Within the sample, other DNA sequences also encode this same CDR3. The CDR3 protein is CASSSGQGTDTQYF. In nucleotides, the CDR3 is TGTGCCAGCAGCTCCGGACAGGGAACAGATACGCAGTATTTT. The chain joins TRBV11-3 to TRBJ2-3, with 8 bases lining up with TRBD1. The CDR3 covers 14 residues. Germline-derived CDR1 and CDR2 are SGHNT and YENEEA. V lost 4 bases and J lost 3; bases outside the gene matches: 3.

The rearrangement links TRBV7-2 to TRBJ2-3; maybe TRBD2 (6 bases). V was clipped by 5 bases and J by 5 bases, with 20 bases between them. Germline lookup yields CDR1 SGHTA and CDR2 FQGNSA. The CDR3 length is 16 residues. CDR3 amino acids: CASSPNAGRLGDTQYF. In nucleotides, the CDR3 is TGTGCCAGCAGCCCCAACGCGGGGAGACTAGGAGATACGCAGTATTTT.

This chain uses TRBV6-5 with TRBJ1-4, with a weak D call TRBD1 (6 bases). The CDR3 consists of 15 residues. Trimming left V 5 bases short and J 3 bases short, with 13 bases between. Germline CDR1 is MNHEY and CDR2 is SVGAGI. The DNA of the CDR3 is TGTGCCAGCAGTCCAGGACAGTCCCCTAATGAAAAACTGTTTTTT. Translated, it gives CASSPGQSPNEKLFF.

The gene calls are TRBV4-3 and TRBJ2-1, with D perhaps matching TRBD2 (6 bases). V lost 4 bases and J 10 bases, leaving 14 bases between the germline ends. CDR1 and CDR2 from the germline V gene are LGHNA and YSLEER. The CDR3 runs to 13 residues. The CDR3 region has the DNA TGCGCCAGCAGCCCCCGGCGGGGATTCGAGCAGTTCTTC. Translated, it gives CASSPRRGFEQFF.

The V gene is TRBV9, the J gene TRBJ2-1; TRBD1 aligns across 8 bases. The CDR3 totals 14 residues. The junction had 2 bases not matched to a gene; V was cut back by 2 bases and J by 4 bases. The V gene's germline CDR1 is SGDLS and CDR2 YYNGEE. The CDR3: CASSVGDRYNEQFF. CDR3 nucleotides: TGTGCCAGCAGCGTGGGGGACAGGTACAATGAGCAGTTCTTC.

CDR3 amino acids: CASSPRVGQGANEQYF. The DNA of the CDR3 is TGTGCCAGCTCACCAAGGGTGGGACAGGGGGCGAACGAGCAGTACTTC. The chain links TRBV18 to TRBJ2-7; 12 bases agree with TRBD1. The CDR3 sequence is 16 residues long. Germline trimming cut 2 bases from V and 5 bases from J; bases unmatched to any gene: 7. Germline assignment: CDR1 KGHSH and CDR2 LQKENI.

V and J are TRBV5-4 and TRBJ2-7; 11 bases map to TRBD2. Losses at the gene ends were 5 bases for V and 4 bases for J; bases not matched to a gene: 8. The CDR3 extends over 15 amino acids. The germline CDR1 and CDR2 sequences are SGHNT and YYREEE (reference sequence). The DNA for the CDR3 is TGTGCCAGCAGTCGTAGACTAGCGGGAAAATACGAGCAGTACTTC. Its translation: CASSRRLAGKYEQYF. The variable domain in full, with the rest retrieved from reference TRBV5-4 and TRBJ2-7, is ETGVTQSPTHLIKTRGQQVTLRCSSQSGHNTVSWYQQALGQGPQFIFQYYREEENGRGNFPPRFSGLQFPNYSSELNVNALELDDSALYLCASSRRLAGKYEQYFGPGTRLTVT.

The CDR3 spells CASSSLAGGPRDTQYF. The CDR3 DNA reads TGCGCCAGCAGCTCCCTAGCGGGAGGGCCGCGAGATACGCAGTATTTT. The chain employs TRBV5-1 and TRBJ2-3; TRBD2 matches 12 bases. V lost 3 bases, J lost 5 bases, and 7 bases stayed unmatched. This CDR3 is built from 16 residues. Per the germline V gene, CDR1 is SGHRS and CDR2 is YFSETQ.

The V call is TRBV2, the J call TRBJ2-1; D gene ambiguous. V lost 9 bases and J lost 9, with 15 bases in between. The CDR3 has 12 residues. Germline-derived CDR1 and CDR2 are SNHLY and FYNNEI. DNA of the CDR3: TGTGCCAGGGCGGACCCCTTCGGTGAGCAGTTCTTC. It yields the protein CARADPFGEQFF. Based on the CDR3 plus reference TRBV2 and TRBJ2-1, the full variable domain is EPEVTQTPSHQVTQMGQEVILRCVPISNHLYFYWYRQILGQKVEFLVSFYNNEISEKSEIFDDQFSVERPDGSNFTLKIRSTKLEDSAMYFCARADPFGEQFFGPGTRLTVL.

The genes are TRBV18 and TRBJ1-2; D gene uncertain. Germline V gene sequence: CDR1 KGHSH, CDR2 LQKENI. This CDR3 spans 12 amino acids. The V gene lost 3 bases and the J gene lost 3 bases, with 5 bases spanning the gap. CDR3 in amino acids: CASSPRDYGYTF. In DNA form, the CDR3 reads TGTGCCAGCTCACCGCGGGACTATGGCTACACCTTC. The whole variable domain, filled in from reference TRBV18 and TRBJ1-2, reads NAGVMQNPRHLVRRRGQEARLRCSPMKGHSHVYWYRQLPEEGLKFMVYLQKENIIDESGMPKERFSAEFPKEGPSILRIQQVVRGDSAAYFCASSPRDYGYTFGSGTRLTVV.

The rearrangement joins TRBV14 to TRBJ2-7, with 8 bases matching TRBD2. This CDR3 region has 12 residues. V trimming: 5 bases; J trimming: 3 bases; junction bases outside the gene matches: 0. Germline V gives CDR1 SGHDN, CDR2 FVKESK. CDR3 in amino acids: CASSAGGYEQYF. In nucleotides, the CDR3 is TGTGCCAGCAGCGCGGGGGGCTACGAGCAGTACTTC.

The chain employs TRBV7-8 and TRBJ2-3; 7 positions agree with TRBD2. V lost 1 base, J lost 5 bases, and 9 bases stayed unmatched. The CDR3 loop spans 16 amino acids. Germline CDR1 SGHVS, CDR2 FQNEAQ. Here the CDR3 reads CASSLVSPGGLDTQYF. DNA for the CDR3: TGTGCCAGCAGCTTAGTCTCCCCGGGGGGATTAGATACGCAGTATTTT.

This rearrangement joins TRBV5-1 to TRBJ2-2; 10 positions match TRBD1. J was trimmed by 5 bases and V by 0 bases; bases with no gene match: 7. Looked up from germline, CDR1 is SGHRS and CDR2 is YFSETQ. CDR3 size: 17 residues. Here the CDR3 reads CASSLAVGTGETGELFF. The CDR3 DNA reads TGCGCCAGCAGCTTGGCCGTCGGGACAGGGGAAACCGGGGAGCTGTTTTTT.

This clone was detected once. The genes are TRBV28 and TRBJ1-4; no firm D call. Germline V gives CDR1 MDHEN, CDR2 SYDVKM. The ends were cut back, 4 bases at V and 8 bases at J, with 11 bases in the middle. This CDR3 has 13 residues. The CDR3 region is CASSYFKGEKLFF. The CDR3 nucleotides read TGTGCCAGCAGTTACTTCAAAGGGGAAAAACTGTTTTTT.

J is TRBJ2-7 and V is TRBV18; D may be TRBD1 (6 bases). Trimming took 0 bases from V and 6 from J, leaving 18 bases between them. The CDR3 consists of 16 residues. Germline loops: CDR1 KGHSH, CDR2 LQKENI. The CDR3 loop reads CASSPPAPQGSGEQYF. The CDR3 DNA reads TGTGCCAGCTCACCACCGGCCCCCCAGGGGTCGGGCGAGCAGTACTTC.